This T cell receptor beta chain was captured by sequencing in a study of CD8 T cells in ankylosing spondylitis. In germline, CDR1 is SGHTA, CDR2 FQGTGA. V trimming: 3 bases; J trimming: 5 bases; junction bases outside the gene matches: 9. The CDR3 extends over 16 amino acids. Each TCR beta library was made by quantitative 5'-RACE that incorporated molecular barcodes. TCRdb called the 5' RACE reads again in MiXCR, with one record for every CDR3 protein. Of around 130,000 distinct CDR3 sequences in the sample, 17% were seen once. Points from the study as a whole: A motif in TCR beta, a set of several highly homologous variants, appeared characteristic of ankylosing spondylitis blood.

This clonotype has just a few counts. Its antigen is as yet unknown. The sample taken for sequencing was blood, either unsorted or a sorted T cell fraction (not recorded which). This receptor was taken from a male donor with ankylosing spondylitis. The rearrangement links TRBV7-3 to TRBJ2-1; 8 positions agree with TRBD2. The CDR3 coding sequence is TGTGCCAGCAGCTTCTTAAGCGGGAGCACCAACAATGAGCAGTTCTTC. Amino acids: CASSFLSGSTNNEQFF.